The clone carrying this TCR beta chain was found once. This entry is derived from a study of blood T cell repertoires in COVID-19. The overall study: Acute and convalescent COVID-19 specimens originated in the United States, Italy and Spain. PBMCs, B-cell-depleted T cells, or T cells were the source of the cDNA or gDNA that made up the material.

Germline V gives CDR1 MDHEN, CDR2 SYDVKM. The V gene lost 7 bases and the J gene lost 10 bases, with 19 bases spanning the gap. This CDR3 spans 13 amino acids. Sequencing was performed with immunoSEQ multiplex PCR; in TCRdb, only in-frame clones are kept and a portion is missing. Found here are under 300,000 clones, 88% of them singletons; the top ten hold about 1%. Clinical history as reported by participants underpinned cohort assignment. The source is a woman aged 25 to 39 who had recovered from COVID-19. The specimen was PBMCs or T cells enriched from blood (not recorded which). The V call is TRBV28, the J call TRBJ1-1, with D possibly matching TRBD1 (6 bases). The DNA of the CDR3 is TGTGCCAGCATTTGGAGTGGGGGCGGGTTAGCTTTCTTT. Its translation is CASIWSGGGLAFF. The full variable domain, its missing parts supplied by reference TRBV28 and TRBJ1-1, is DVKVTQSSRYLVKRTGEKVFLECVQDMDHENMFWYRQDPGLGLRLIYFSYDVKMKEKGDIPEGYSVSREKKERFSLILESASTNQTSMYLCASIWSGGGLAFFGQGTRLTVV.